This T cell receptor (beta chain) was identified in a study of blood T cell repertoires in COVID-19. The wider study: Sites across the United States, Italy and Spain contributed samples from acute and convalescent COVID-19.

The data were produced by immunoSEQ multiplex PCR, yet TCRdb's version contains in-frame clones alone and is incomplete. The table records approximately 150,000 clones, 81% of them present only once. The CDR3 loop spans 14 amino acids. V was cut by 7 bases and J by 3 bases, with 12 bases left in between. CDR1 is MDHEN and CDR2 is SYDVKM in the germline V gene. The chain carries TRBV28 and TRBJ1-4; tentative D call: TRBD1 (5 bases). The TCR comes from a human donor in a cohort sampled during active COVID-19. Sequencing was carried out using peripheral blood. The CDR3 region has the DNA TGTGCCAGCAATTACGGGGGGGCTAATGAAAAACTGTTTTTT. It translates to CASNYGGANEKLFF.